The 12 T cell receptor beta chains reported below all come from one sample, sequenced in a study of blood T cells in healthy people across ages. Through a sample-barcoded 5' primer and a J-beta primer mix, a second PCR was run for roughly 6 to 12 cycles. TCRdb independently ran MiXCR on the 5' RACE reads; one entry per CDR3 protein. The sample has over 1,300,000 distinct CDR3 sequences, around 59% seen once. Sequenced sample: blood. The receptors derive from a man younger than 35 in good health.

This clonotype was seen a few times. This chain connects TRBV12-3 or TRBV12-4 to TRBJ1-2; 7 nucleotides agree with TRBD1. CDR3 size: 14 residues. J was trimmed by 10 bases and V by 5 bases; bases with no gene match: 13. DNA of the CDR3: TGTGCCAGCAGTGACAGGGCCCGCGTTACCACCTACACCTTC. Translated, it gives CASSDRARVTTYTF.

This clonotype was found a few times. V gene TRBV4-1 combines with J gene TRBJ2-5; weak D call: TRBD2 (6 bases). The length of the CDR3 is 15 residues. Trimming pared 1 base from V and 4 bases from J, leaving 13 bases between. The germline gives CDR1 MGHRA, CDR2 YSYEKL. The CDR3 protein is CASSQADGGRETQYF. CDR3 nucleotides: TGCGCCAGCAGCCAAGCGGACGGGGGACGAGAGACCCAGTACTTC.

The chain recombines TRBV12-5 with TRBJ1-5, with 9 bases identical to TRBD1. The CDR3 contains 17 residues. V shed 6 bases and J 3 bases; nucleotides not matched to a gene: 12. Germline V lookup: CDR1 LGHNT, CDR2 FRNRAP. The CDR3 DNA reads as TGTGCTAGTGGATATGACAGGGGGGCTTCTGCCAATCAGCCCCAGCATTTT. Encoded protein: CASGYDRGASANQPQHF.

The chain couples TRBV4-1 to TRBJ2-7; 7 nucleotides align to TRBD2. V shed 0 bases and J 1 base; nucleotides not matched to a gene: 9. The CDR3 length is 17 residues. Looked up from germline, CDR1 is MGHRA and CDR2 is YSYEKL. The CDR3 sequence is CASSQDGVLGLSYEQYF. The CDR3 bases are TGCGCCAGCAGCCAAGATGGGGTCCTGGGACTATCCTACGAGCAGTACTTC.

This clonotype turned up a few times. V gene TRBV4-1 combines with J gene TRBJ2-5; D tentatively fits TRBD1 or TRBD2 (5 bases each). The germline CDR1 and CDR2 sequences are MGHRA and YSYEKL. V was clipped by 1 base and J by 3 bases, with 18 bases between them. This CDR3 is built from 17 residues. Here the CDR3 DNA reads TGCGCCAGCAGCCAAGTTCGTAGGGGCATGGGAGAAGAGACCCAGTACTTC. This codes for CASSQVRRGMGEETQYF.

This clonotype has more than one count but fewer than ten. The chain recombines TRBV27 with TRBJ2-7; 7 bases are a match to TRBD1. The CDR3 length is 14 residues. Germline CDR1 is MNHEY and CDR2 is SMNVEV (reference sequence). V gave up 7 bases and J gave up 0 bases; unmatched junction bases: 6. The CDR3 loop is CASTGDRSSYEQYF. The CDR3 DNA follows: TGTGCCAGCACCGGGGACAGAAGCTCCTACGAGCAGTACTTC.

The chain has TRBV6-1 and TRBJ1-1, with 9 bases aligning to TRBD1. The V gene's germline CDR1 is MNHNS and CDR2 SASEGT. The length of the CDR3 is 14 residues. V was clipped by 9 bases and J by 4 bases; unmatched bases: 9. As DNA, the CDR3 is TGTGCCAGTAGGACAGGGGAATACGGCACTGAAGCTTTCTTT. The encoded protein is CASRTGEYGTEAFF.

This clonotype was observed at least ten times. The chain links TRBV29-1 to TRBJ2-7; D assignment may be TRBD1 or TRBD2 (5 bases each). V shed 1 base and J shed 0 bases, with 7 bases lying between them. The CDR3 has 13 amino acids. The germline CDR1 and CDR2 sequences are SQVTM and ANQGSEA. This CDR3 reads CSVEAGGSYEQYF. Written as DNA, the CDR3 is TGCAGCGTTGAAGCTGGGGGCTCCTACGAGCAGTACTTC.

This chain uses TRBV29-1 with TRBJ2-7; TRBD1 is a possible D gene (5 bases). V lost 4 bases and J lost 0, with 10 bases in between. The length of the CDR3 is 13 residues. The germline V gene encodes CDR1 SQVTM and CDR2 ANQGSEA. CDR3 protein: CSVVGQFSYEQYF. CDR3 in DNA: TGCAGCGTTGTGGGGCAGTTCTCCTACGAGCAGTACTTC.

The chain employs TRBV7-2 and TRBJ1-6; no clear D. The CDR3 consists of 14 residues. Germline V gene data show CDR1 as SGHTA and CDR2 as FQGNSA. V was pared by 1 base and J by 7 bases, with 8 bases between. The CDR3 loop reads CASSLEAVNSPLHF. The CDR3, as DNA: TGTGCCAGCAGCTTAGAGGCGGTGAATTCACCCCTCCACTTT.

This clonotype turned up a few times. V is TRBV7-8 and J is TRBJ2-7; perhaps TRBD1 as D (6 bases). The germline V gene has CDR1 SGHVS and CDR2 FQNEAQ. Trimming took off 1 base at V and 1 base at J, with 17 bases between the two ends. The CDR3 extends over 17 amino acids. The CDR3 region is CASSLGGRRGISYEQYF. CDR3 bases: TGTGCCAGCAGCTTAGGAGGGCGAAGGGGGATTTCCTACGAGCAGTACTTC. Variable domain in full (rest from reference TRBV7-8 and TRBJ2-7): GAGVSQSPRYKVAKRGQDVALRCDPISGHVSLFWYQQALGQGPEFLTYFQNEAQLDKSGLPSDRFFAERPEGSVSTLKIQRTQQEDSAVYLCASSLGGRRGISYEQYFGPGTRLTVT.

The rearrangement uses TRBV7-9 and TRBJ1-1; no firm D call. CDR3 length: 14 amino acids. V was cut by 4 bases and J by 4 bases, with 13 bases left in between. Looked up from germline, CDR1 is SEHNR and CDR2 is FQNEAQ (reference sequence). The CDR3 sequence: CASSYRVGGTEAFF. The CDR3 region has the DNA TGTGCCAGCAGCTACCGGGTAGGCGGCACTGAAGCTTTCTTT.